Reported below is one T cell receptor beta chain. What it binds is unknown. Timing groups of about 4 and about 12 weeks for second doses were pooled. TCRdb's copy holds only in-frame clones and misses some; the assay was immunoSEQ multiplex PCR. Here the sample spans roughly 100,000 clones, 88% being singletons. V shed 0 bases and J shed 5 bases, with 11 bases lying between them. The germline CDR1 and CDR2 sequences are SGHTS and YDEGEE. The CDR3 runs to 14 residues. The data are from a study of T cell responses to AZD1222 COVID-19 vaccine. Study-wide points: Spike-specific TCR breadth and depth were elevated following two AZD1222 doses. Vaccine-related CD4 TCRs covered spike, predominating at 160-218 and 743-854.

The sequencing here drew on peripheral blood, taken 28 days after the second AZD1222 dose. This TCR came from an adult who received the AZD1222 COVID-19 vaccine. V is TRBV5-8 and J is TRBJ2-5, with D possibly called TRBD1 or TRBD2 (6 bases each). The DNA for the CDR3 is TGTGCCAGCAGCTTGGTTCGGGGGCTGGAGACCCAGTACTTC. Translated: CASSLVRGLETQYF.